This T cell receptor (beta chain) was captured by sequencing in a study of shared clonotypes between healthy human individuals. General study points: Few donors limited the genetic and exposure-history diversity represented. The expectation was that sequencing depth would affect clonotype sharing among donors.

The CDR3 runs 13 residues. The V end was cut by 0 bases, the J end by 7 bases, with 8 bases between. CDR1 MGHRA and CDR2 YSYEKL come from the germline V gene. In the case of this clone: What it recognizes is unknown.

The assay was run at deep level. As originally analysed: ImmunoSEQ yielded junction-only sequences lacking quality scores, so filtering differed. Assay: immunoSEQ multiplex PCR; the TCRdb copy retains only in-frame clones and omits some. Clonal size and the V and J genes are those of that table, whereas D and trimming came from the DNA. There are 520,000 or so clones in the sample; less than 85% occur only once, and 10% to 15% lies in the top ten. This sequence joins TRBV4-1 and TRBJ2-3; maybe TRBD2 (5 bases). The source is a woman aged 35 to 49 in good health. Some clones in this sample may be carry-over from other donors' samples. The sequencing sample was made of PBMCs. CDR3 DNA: TGCGCCAGCAGCCAAGATCTAGCCTATACGCAGTATTTT. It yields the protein CASSQDLAYTQYF.